This T cell receptor beta chain was identified during a study of shared clonotypes between healthy human individuals. The protocol was immunoSEQ multiplex PCR, while the TCRdb copy is restricted to in-frame clones and leaves out a portion. The table records about 2.4 million clones, around 94% of them present only once. In this sample, this clone turned up once. This CDR3 contains 15 residues. Trimming removed 5 bases from V and 0 bases from J, with 14 bases in between. The germline gives CDR1 SGHTA, CDR2 FQGNSA. The sequence came from a man between 18 and 35 years old in good health. The genes are TRBV7-2 and TRBJ2-7, with a weak D call TRBD1 (6 bases). The source material was naive CD4+ T cells sorted from blood. The subset denotes: CD45RA+ positively selected. In DNA, the CDR3 is TGTGCCAGCAGCCTTACCGGGACATCCTCCTACGAGCAGTACTTC. Amino acid sequence: CASSLTGTSSYEQYF.